This T cell receptor (beta chain) was recovered during a study of blood T cell repertoires in COVID-19. On the study more broadly: Samples came from the United States, Italy and Spain, spanning acute and convalescent COVID-19.

The CDR3 runs 14 residues. The ends were cut back, 5 bases at V and 9 bases at J, with 17 bases in the middle. Germline V gene lookup returns CDR1 MDHEN and CDR2 SYDVKM. Produced via immunoSEQ multiplex PCR; TCRdb's table is partial and in-frame only. The sample contains just under 300,000 clones, more than 85% of which appear only once. Material for sequencing was peripheral blood. The genes are TRBV28 and TRBJ1-3; weak D call: TRBD1 (5 bases). This sequence was found in a man aged 70 or older with acute or convalescent COVID-19. The CDR3 region has the DNA TGTGCCAGCAGTCCTCCCAGGGATTTTGGCACCATATATTTT. As protein: CASSPPRDFGTIYF.